What follows are 17 T cell receptor beta chains derived from one specimen sequenced in a study of T cell responses to AZD1222 COVID-19 vaccine. Repertoires were generated with immunoSEQ multiplex PCR, while TCRdb's copy carries only in-frame clones and drops some. The sample gives around 120,000 clones, more than 90% of which show up once; around 1.2% is in the top ten. Source: peripheral blood, taken on day 0 of AZD1222 vaccination. The receptor set was obtained from an adult in good health.

Only a few counts were recorded for this clone. This chain joins TRBV29-1 and TRBJ1-2, with unresolved D. CDR1 is SQVTM, CDR2 ANQGSEA, per germline. Trimming took off 4 bases at V and 6 bases at J, with 12 bases between the two ends. This CDR3 region has 12 residues. The CDR3 is CSVAGLRNGYTF. The CDR3 DNA reads as TGCAGCGTTGCGGGTCTCAGAAATGGCTACACCTTC.

V usage is TRBV28 and J usage is TRBJ2-1; 10 positions match TRBD1. J was trimmed by 7 bases and V by 3 bases; bases with no gene match: 3. This CDR3 has 14 residues. The V gene's germline CDR1 is MDHEN and CDR2 SYDVKM. CDR3 sequence (DNA): TGTGCCAGCAGTTTTTGGGGACAGGGGAATGAGCAGTTCTTC. Amino acids: CASSFWGQGNEQFF.

This rearrangement joins TRBV7-2 to TRBJ2-7; weak D call: TRBD1 (5 bases). There are 14 residues in the CDR3. The germline V gene encodes CDR1 SGHTA and CDR2 FQGNSA. V gave up 1 base and J gave up 2 bases, with 9 bases separating them. The CDR3 DNA is TGTGCCAGCAGCTTAGACCCAGGGACCTACGAGCAGTACTTC. It specifies CASSLDPGTYEQYF.

This rearrangement joins TRBV7-9 to TRBJ1-4; D call uncertain. Trimming left V 5 bases short and J 3 bases short, with 13 bases between. This CDR3 has 15 amino acids. Germline V gene sequence: CDR1 SEHNR, CDR2 FQNEAQ (reference sequence). CDR3 DNA sequence: TGTGCCAGCAGCGATCGTGGGCCGGCTAATGAAAAACTGTTTTTT. It codes for CASSDRGPANEKLFF.

This sequence joins TRBV7-3 and TRBJ2-1; 7 positions agree with TRBD1. The J segment lost 7 bases and the V segment lost 0 bases, leaving 6 bases of the junction unmatched. Germline lookup yields CDR1 SGHTA and CDR2 FQGTGA. CDR3 length: 15 residues. The CDR3 sequence: CASSLTGTEGNEQFF. CDR3 coding DNA: TGTGCCAGCAGCTTAACGGGGACAGAGGGAAATGAGCAGTTCTTC.

This chain links TRBV7-2 with TRBJ1-2, with a tentative D call TRBD1 (5 bases). The CDR3 totals 15 residues. V gave up 1 base and J gave up 4 bases, with 13 bases separating them. Germline CDR1 SGHTA, CDR2 FQGNSA. This CDR3 reads CASSLDPGPGYGYTF. CDR3 bases: TGTGCCAGCAGCTTAGATCCGGGGCCTGGCTATGGCTACACCTTC.

The DNA for the CDR3 is TGTGCCAGCAGCTCGTGGTCAGATACGCAGTATTTT. Its protein product is CASSSWSDTQYF. V usage is TRBV11-2 and J usage is TRBJ2-3; D gene ambiguous. In germline, CDR1 is SGHAT, CDR2 FQNNGV. Trimming cost V 4 bases and J 4 bases, with 6 bases left between them. This CDR3 spans 12 amino acids.

In its sample, this clone was seen once. This rearrangement joins TRBV7-8 to TRBJ1-4; a weak D match, TRBD1 (6 bases). Deletions cut 3 bases from V and 4 bases from J, with 9 bases between. The CDR3 length is 14 residues. Germline values: CDR1 SGHVS, CDR2 FQNEAQ. Here the CDR3 DNA reads TGTGCCAGCAGCTTGGGACATATTAATGAAAAACTGTTTTTT. Translating it yields CASSLGHINEKLFF.

This clone was seen a single time. This chain connects TRBV5-4 to TRBJ2-5, with 13 bases that match TRBD2. Looked up from germline, CDR1 is SGHNT and CDR2 is YYREEE (reference sequence). The CDR3 length is 15 residues. V was pared by 4 bases and J by 5 bases, with 5 bases of the junction left unmatched. The CDR3 sequence is CASSRTSGREETQYF. Written as DNA, the CDR3 is TGTGCCAGCAGCCGGACTAGCGGGAGAGAGGAGACCCAGTACTTC. Combining the CDR3 with reference TRBV5-4 and TRBJ2-5 gives the whole variable domain ETGVTQSPTHLIKTRGQQVTLRCSSQSGHNTVSWYQQALGQGPQFIFQYYREEENGRGNFPPRFSGLQFPNYSSELNVNALELDDSALYLCASSRTSGREETQYFGPGTRLLVL.

The V gene is TRBV7-9, the J gene TRBJ2-3; TRBD2 is a possible D gene (6 bases). CDR3 length: 15 amino acids. Germline values: CDR1 SEHNR, CDR2 FQNEAQ (reference sequence). The V and J ends lost 5 bases and 2 bases respectively, with 14 bases between them. The CDR3 spells CASSTPGLPTDTQYF. The CDR3 nucleotides read TGTGCCAGCAGCACCCCGGGACTGCCCACAGATACGCAGTATTTT.

Only one count was recorded for this clone. This sequence joins TRBV27 and TRBJ2-7; possibly TRBD2 for D (5 bases). The V gene lost 5 bases and the J gene lost 3 bases, with 14 bases spanning the gap. Germline V lookup: CDR1 MNHEY, CDR2 SMNVEV (reference sequence). CDR3 length: 14 amino acids. Here the CDR3 DNA reads TGTGCCAGCAGTCCCCGAGAAGGAGGCTACGAGCAGTACTTC. The encoded protein is CASSPREGGYEQYF.

The genes are TRBV28 and TRBJ1-4; 8 bases fit TRBD1. This CDR3 is built from 17 residues. Looked up from germline, CDR1 is MDHEN and CDR2 is SYDVKM. The V and J ends lost 6 bases and 2 bases, in that order; junction bases with no gene match: 11. As DNA, the CDR3 is TGTGCCAGCAGGGGGCTGCAGGGGGCAGGTACTAATGAAAAACTGTTTTTT. Protein: CASRGLQGAGTNEKLFF.

The chain couples TRBV20-1 to TRBJ1-4; D unresolved. CDR1 and CDR2 from the germline V gene are DFQATT and SNEGSKA (reference sequence). V lost 6 bases to trimming and J lost 13 bases, with 15 bases between them. This CDR3 is 11 amino acids long. The CDR3 region has the DNA TGCAGTGCCGGGTTAGGTTTTGGACTGTTTTTT. This encodes CSAGLGFGLFF.

V and J are TRBV30 and TRBJ2-2; D uncertain. The germline gives CDR1 GTSNPN, CDR2 SVGIG (reference sequence). The CDR3 totals 13 residues. The germline V and J ends were trimmed by 4 bases and 10 bases, with 16 bases remaining between them. CDR3 nucleotides: TGTGCCTGGACCAAAAGGGTAGCCGAGGAGCTGTTTTTT. This codes for CAWTKRVAEELFF.

This rearrangement joins TRBV12-5 to TRBJ2-5; D gene ambiguous. The V and J ends lost 4 bases and 5 bases respectively, with 11 bases between them. The germline V gene has CDR1 LGHNT and CDR2 FRNRAP. The CDR3 loop spans 13 amino acids. The DNA for the CDR3 is TGTGCTAGTGGTTCGGCGATTGGGGAGACCCAGTACTTC. Amino acids: CASGSAIGETQYF.

The CDR3 sequence: CASSLGVDPAETQYF. CDR3 DNA: TGTGCCAGCAGCTTAGGCGTGGACCCCGCAGAGACCCAGTACTTC. V gene TRBV7-2 combines with J gene TRBJ2-5, with D unresolved. Trimming shortened V by 1 base and J by 4 bases, and 13 bases separated the two germline ends. The length of the CDR3 is 15 residues. Germline V gives CDR1 SGHTA, CDR2 FQGNSA.

The genes are TRBV7-3 and TRBJ2-1, with 7 bases that match TRBD2. Losses at the gene ends were 4 bases for V and 8 bases for J; bases not matched to a gene: 11. The germline gives CDR1 SGHTA, CDR2 FQGTGA. This CDR3 region has 15 residues. CDR3 protein: CASSSQAGAIHEQFF. CDR3 coding DNA: TGTGCCAGCAGCTCCCAGGCGGGAGCCATCCATGAGCAGTTCTTC.